Below, 5 T cell receptor beta chains from the same sample are listed, as sequenced in a study of OX40 agonist ivuxolimab in advanced cancers. Clones were sequenced by immunoSEQ multiplex PCR, and TCRdb holds only the in-frame ones, with some missing. The sample comprises more than 25,000 clones, 87% of which are singletons, and around 15% rests with the top ten. Sequencing was performed on CD4+ or CD8+ T cells sorted from blood, taken in a trial of the OX40 agonist ivuxolimab. Source of these receptors: an adult with an advanced solid tumor such as melanoma, head and neck, liver or kidney cancer.

V usage is TRBV5-6 and J usage is TRBJ2-1; D call uncertain. Germline V CDR1 and CDR2: SGHDT, YYEEEE. V was shortened by 0 bases and J by 10 bases, with 8 bases between the two germline ends. The CDR3 length is 12 residues. The chain's CDR3 is CASSLVAFEQFF. DNA of the CDR3: TGTGCCAGCAGCTTGGTTGCATTCGAGCAGTTCTTC.

The chain combines TRBV7-2 with TRBJ2-7, with D tentatively TRBD1 (6 bases). The CDR3 is made up of 15 amino acids. V was cut by 4 bases and J by 3 bases, with 16 bases left in between. Per germline, CDR1 SGHTA and CDR2 FQGNSA. The CDR3 is CASSSDRDTFYEQYF. CDR3 nucleotide sequence: TGTGCCAGCAGCTCCGACCGGGACACCTTCTACGAGCAGTACTTC.

This sequence joins TRBV4-1 and TRBJ2-7; TRBD2 matches 9 bases. CDR1 and CDR2 (germline): MGHRA, YSYEKL. With 3 bases clipped from V and 3 bases from J, the junction kept 15 bases outside the gene matches. The CDR3 sequence is 18 residues long. CDR3 coding DNA: TGCGCCAGCAGCCATCGGGGTAGCGGGAGTATTTCAGGCTACGAGCAGTACTTC. It specifies CASSHRGSGSISGYEQYF.

The rearrangement uses TRBV28 and TRBJ2-7; 16 positions match TRBD2. The CDR3 contains 18 residues. CDR1 MDHEN and CDR2 SYDVKM come from the germline V gene. Losses at the gene ends were 7 bases for V and 4 bases for J; bases not matched to a gene: 13. The CDR3, as DNA: TGTGCCAGCACCACCCCCCCAGGGACTAGCGGGAGGGCTTACGAGCAGTACTTC. Protein sequence: CASTTPPGTSGRAYEQYF.

V gene TRBV9 combines with J gene TRBJ2-7; TRBD2 matches 9 bases. The CDR3 is 15 residues long. V was clipped by 3 bases and J by 0 bases; unmatched bases: 4. In germline, CDR1 is SGDLS, CDR2 YYNGEE. The DNA of the CDR3 is TGTGCCAGCAGCGCCGCGGGGGGGAGCTCCTACGAGCAGTACTTC. Amino acid sequence: CASSAAGGSSYEQYF.